Sequencing of this T cell receptor (beta chain) was carried out in a study of T cell responses to AZD1222 COVID-19 vaccine. Looked up from germline, CDR1 is MNHEY and CDR2 is SMNVEV (reference sequence). CDR3 length: 15 residues. The J segment lost 7 bases and the V segment lost 5 bases, leaving 11 bases of the junction unmatched. Here immunoSEQ multiplex PCR was the method, and the copy in TCRdb shows in-frame clones only, minus some. The sample lists under 170,000 clones; 90% were seen once. The source is an adult who received the AZD1222 COVID-19 vaccine. The source material was peripheral blood, sampled 28 days after the second AZD1222 dose. The J gene is TRBJ1-5, the V gene TRBV27; 7 bases line up with TRBD1. This CDR3 reads CASSPSNRGSQPQHF. The CDR3 coding sequence is TGTGCCAGCAGTCCTTCAAACAGGGGAAGCCAGCCCCAGCATTTT.